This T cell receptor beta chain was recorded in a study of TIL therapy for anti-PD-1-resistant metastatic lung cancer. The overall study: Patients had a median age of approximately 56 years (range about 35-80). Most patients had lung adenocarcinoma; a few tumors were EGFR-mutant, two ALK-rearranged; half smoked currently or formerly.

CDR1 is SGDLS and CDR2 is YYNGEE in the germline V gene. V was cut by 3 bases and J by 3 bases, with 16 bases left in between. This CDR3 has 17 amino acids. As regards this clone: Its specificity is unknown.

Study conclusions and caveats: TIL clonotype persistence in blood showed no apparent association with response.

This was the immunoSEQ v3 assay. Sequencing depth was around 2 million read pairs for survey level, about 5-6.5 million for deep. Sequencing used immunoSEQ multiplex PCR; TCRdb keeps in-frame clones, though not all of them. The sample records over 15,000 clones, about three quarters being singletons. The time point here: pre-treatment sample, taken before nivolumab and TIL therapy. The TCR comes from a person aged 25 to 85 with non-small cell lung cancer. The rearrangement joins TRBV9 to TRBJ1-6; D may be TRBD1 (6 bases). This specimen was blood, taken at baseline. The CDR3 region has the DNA TGTGCCAGCAGCGCCTCCCCGGGACACCTCTATAATTCACCCCTCCACTTT. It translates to CASSASPGHLYNSPLHF. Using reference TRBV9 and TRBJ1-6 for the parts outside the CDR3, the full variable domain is DSGVTQTPKHLITATGQRVTLRCSPRSGDLSVYWYQQSLDQGLQFLIQYYNGEERAKGNILERFSAQQFPDLHSELNLSSLELGDSALYFCASSASPGHLYNSPLHFGNGTRLTVT.